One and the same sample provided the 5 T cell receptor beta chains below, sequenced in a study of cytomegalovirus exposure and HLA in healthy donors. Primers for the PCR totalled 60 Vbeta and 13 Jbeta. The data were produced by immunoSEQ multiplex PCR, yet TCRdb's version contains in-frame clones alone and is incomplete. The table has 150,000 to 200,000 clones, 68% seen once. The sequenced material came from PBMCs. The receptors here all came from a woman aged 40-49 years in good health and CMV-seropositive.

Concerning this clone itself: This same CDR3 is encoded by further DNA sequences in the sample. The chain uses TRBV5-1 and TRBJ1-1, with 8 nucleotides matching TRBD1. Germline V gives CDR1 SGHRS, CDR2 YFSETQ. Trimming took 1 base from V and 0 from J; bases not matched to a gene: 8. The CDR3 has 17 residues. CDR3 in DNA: TGCGCCAGCAGCTTGACACAGGGGGGGTTTATGAACACTGAAGCTTTCTTT. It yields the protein CASSLTQGGFMNTEAFF.

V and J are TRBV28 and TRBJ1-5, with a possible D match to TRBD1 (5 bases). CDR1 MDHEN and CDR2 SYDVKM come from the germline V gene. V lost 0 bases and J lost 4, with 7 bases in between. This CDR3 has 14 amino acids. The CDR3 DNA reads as TGTGCCAGCAGTTTATGGGCAGGGAATCAGCCCCAGCATTTT. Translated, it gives CASSLWAGNQPQHF.

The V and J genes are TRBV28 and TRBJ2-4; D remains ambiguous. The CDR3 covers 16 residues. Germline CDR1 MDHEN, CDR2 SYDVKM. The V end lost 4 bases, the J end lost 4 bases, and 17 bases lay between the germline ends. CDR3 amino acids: CASSSIQAGIKNIQYF. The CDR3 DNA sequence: TGTGCCAGCAGTTCCATTCAGGCTGGAATAAAAAACATTCAGTACTTC.

The CDR3 sequence: CASSFGEAYGYTF. DNA for the CDR3: TGTGCCAGCAGCTTCGGAGAGGCCTATGGCTACACCTTC. This chain connects TRBV5-4 to TRBJ1-2; no clear D gene. The CDR3 contains 13 residues. V lost 2 bases and J lost 4, with 9 bases in between. Germline CDR1 SGHNT, CDR2 YYREEE (reference sequence).

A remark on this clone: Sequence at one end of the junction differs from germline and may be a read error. CDR3 DNA: TGTGCCAGCGGTTTAAGGTCCGGACTAGCGGGGAAGCAGTACTTC. This gives the protein CASGLRSGLAGKQYF. This sequence joins TRBV27 and TRBJ2-7, with 12 nucleotides matching TRBD2. CDR3 length equals 15 residues. The germline V gene encodes CDR1 MNHEY and CDR2 SMNVEV (reference sequence).